This TCR beta chain was captured by sequencing in a study of cytomegalovirus exposure and HLA in healthy donors. The PCR used 60 Vbeta and 13 Jbeta primers. Method: immunoSEQ multiplex PCR; TCRdb's copy keeps in-frame clones and lacks some. In the table there are over 150,000 clones, about 78% of which are singletons. Regarding this clone: What it recognizes is unknown.

CDR1 is MGHRA and CDR2 is YSYEKL in the germline V gene. Trimming took off 2 bases at V and 0 bases at J, with 10 bases between the two ends. The CDR3 loop spans 16 amino acids. Findings of the study overall: A later analysis, which compared TCR beta chains of equal frequency, found the HLA-associated ones more clonally expanded.

This receptor was taken from a woman aged 25-40 years in good health and CMV-seronegative. V gene TRBV4-1 combines with J gene TRBJ1-4; perhaps TRBD1 as D (5 bases). Sequenced input: PBMCs. Here the CDR3 reads CASSQIYRTTNEKLFF. CDR3 nucleotide sequence: TGCGCCAGCAGCCAAATATACAGGACAACTAATGAAAAACTGTTTTTT.